The entry that follows covers one T cell receptor (beta chain) sequence. This specimen belongs to a study of blood T cell repertoires in COVID-19. Overall study: Specimens from acute and convalescent COVID-19 originated in the United States, Italy and Spain. Sources were T cells, B-cell-depleted T cells, or PBMCs; the material itself was cDNA or gDNA.

Trimming took 3 bases from V and 6 from J, leaving 9 bases between them. In germline, CDR1 is DFQATT, CDR2 SNEGSKA (reference sequence). The CDR3 is made up of 11 amino acids. As handled by the study authors: Nucleated cell counts were estimated from reference gene primer amplification. Sequenced by immunoSEQ multiplex PCR; TCRdb stores in-frame clones only, minus some. V and J calls and clone size come straight from that table; D and trimming were deduced from the DNA. This sample has a few hundred thousand clones, with approximately 85% found just once. This clonotype was sampled from a woman in her 70s with acute or convalescent COVID-19. Sequenced input: peripheral blood. The chain recombines TRBV20-1 with TRBJ2-7; tentative D call: TRBD1 (6 bases). CDR3 residues: CSASLDSEQYF. Here the CDR3 DNA reads TGCAGTGCTAGTTTGGACAGCGAGCAGTACTTC.